The present TCR beta chain was sequenced within a study of naive and memory T cell subsets. Adult healthy volunteers gave 2.5 ml peripheral blood for whole-blood RNA. Germline assignment: CDR1 SGHDN and CDR2 FVKESK. The CDR3 extends over 17 amino acids. V gave up 0 bases and J gave up 6 bases, with 17 bases separating them. Study-level findings and limits: The RNA method is potentially sensitive to activation and differentiation changes.

Alpha and beta constant region primers primed reverse transcription for blood and skin samples. Four PCR rounds used nested alpha and beta constant region primers plus the SP2 primer. TCRdb called the 5' RACE reads again in MiXCR, with one record for every CDR3 protein. The sample lists some 22,000 distinct CDR3 sequences; 3.5% to 5% were seen once. This clonotype showed up many times. Its specificity is unknown. J is TRBJ2-2 and V is TRBV14, with D perhaps matching TRBD1 or TRBD2 (6 bases each). This clonotype was obtained from a male donor in good health. The CDR3 coding sequence is TGTGCCAGCAGCCAAGATCAGCTCGTGGGGGGCCCCGGGGAGCTGTTTTTT. The encoded protein is CASSQDQLVGGPGELFF.